These T cell receptor beta chains were read from a single sample in a study of blood T cells in healthy people across ages. TCRdb reprocessed the 5' RACE reads with MiXCR, giving one entry per CDR3 protein. The sample yields roughly 800,000 distinct CDR3 sequences, around 25% seen once. This sample also appeared in a second study, on T cells of mothers and their children.

The material sequenced was blood. These receptors were taken from a boy between 10 and 17 years old in good health. Each CDR3 is given with its conserved first and last residue. A D gene is named only where the DNA matches it firmly. Where a row states a size, it is once, few, many or the class of an expanded clone; other rows omit it.

D gene	V gene	J gene	clone size	CDR3 DNA	CDR3 protein
TRBD1	TRBV14	TRBJ2-5	NA	TGTGCCAGCAGCCCCCACGGGACAGGGGACGAGACCCAGTACTTC	CASSPHGTGDETQYF
NA	TRBV12-5	TRBJ2-1	NA	TGTGCTAGTGGTTTGGCCCGGGGTACCTACAATGAGCAGTTCTTC	CASGLARGTYNEQFF
NA	TRBV20-1	TRBJ1-5	few	TGCAGTGCTAGAGGGGCCAGCGATCAGCCCCAGCATTTT	CSARGASDQPQHF
TRBD1	TRBV28	TRBJ1-3	few	TGTGCCAGCACCGACGTGGGGACAGCCTCTGGAAACACCATATATTTT	CASTDVGTASGNTIYF
TRBD1	TRBV7-2	TRBJ2-4	NA	TGTGCCAGCAGCTGGGGACAGCCGTCCATAGACTTC	CASSWGQPSIDF
NA	TRBV7-2	TRBJ2-5	few	TGTGCCAGCAACCCAATGTGGGGTGGAGAGACCCAGTACTTC	CASNPMWGGETQYF
TRBD1	TRBV12-3/TRBV12-4	TRBJ2-5	few	TGTGCCAGCAGTTACCCGGGACAGGTATCAGAGACCCAGTACTTC	CASSYPGQVSETQYF
TRBD1	TRBV2	TRBJ2-1	NA	TGTGCCAGCGCTGCCGGGACAGGGGGTAAAGAAGGGCCCTACAATGAGCAGTTCTTC	CASAAGTGGKEGPYNEQFF
NA	TRBV6-5	TRBJ2-3	NA	TGTGCCAGCACCCCAGGTGCTACAGATACGCAGTATTTT	CASTPGATDTQYF
NA	TRBV7-2	TRBJ2-7	few	TGTGCCAGCAGCTTAGATTCGGCCATCGATCCGTACTTC	CASSLDSAIDPYF
NA	TRBV9	TRBJ2-5	few	TGTGCCAGCAGCGTAGGAGGAGAGGGAGAGACCCAGTACTTC	CASSVGGEGETQYF